The clone carrying this T cell receptor (beta chain) was counted a few times. This specimen comes from a study of blood T cell repertoires in COVID-19. The CDR3 spans 15 residues. Germline V lookup: CDR1 MNHEY, CDR2 SVGAGI. V dropped 6 bases and J dropped 4 bases, with 16 bases sitting between them. Per the study methods: It was from reference gene primer amplification that nucleated cell counts were estimated. Profiled with immunoSEQ multiplex PCR; TCRdb holds only in-frame clones, not every one. V, J and clone size were drawn from that table, and D and trimming were deduced from the DNA. Altogether over 150,000 clones are present, roughly 90% being singletons, with the ten largest covering 15% to 20%.

Sequenced material: peripheral blood. The sequence came from a man aged 50-60 years with COVID-19, enrolled during active disease. V usage is TRBV6-5 and J usage is TRBJ2-4, with a weak D call TRBD1 (7 bases). The CDR3 here is CASRGGQDGKNIQYF. The CDR3 DNA reads TGTGCCAGCAGGGGAGGACAGGATGGGAAAAACATTCAGTACTTC.